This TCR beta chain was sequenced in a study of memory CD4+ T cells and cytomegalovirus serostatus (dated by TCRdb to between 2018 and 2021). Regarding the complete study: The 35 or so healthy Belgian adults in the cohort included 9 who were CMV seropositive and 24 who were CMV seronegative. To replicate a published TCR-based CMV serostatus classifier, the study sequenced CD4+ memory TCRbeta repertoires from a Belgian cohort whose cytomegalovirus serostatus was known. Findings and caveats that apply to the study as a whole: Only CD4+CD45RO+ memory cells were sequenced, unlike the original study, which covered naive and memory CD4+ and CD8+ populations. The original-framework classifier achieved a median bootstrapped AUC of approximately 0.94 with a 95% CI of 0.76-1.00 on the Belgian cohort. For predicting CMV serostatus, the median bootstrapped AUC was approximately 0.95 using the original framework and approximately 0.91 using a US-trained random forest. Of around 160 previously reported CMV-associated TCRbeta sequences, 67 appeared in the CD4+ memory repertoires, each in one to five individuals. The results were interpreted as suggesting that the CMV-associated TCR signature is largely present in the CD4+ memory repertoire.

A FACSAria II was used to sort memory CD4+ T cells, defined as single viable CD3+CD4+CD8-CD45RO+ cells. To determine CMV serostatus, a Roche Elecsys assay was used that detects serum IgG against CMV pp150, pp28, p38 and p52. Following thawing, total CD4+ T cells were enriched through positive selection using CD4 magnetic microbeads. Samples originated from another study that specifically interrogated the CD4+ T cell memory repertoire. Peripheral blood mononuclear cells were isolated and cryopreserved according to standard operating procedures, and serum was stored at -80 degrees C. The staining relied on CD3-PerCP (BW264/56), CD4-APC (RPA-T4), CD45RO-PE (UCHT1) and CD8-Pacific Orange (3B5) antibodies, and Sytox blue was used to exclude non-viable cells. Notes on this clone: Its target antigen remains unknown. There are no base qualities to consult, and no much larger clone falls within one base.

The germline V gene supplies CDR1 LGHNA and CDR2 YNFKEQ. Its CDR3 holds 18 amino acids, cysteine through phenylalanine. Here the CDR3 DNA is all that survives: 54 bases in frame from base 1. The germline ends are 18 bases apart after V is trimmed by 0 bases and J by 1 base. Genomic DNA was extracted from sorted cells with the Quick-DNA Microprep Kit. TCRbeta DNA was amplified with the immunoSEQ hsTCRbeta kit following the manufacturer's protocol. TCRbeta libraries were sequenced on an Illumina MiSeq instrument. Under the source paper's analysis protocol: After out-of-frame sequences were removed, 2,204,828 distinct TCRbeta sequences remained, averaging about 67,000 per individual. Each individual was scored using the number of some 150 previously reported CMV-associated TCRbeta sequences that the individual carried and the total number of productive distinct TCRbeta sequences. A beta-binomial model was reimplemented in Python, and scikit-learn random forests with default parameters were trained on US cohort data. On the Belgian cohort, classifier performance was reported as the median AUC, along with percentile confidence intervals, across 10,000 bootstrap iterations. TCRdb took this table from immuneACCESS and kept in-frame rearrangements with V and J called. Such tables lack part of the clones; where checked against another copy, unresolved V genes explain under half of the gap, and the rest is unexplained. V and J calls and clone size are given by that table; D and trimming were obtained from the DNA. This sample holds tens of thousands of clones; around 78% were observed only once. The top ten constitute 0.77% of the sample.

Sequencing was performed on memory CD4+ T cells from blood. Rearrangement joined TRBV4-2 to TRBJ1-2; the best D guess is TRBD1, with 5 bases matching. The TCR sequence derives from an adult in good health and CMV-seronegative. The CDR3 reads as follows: CASSQDSQGRILNYGYTF. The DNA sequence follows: TGTGCCAGCAGCCAAGATAGCCAGGGCAGAATCCTTAACTATGGCTACACCTTC.